Each of the 13 T cell receptor beta chains below was sequenced from the same sample in a study of breast tumors, draining lymph nodes, adjacent tissues (dated by TCRdb to the mid-2010s). The axillary draining lymph nodes of breast cancer patients were the source of the lymph node samples. The library was generated by multiplex PCR. TCRdb shows the sequencer as Illumina HiSeq 2000. Starting from the raw public reads, TCRdb applied fastp trimming at Q25, assembled clones with MiXCR and retained in-frame beta chains. All rows with the same CDR3 protein become a single entry with the most common DNA and genes. Counted in this sample were 100,000 or so distinct CDR3 sequences; 21% of them appeared once. The ten biggest clones cover approximately 1.3% of the sample. Sample: axillary lymph node tissue. The source is a female donor with breast cancer. Some clones in this sample may be carry-over from other donors' samples.

As concerns this clonotype: A single base separates this from a much larger clone, so it may be a read error. The chain joins TRBV5-4 to TRBJ1-3; the D is unclear. CDR1 and CDR2 from the germline V gene are SGHNT and YYREEE (reference sequence). V was shortened by 2 bases and J by 5 bases, with 17 bases between the two germline ends. The CDR3 consists of 16 residues. CDR3 sequence: CASSFGAGVGRNTIYF. The CDR3 region has the DNA TGTGCCAGCAGCTTTGGAGCGGGCGTGGGGAGAAACACCATATATTTT.

The rearrangement joins TRBV3-1 to TRBJ2-3; 7 bases align to TRBD2. The V segment lost 4 bases and the J segment 1 base; nucleotides outside the gene matches: 8. The CDR3 length is 16 residues. Looked up from germline, CDR1 is LGHDT and CDR2 is YNNKEL (reference sequence). The CDR3 DNA follows: TGTGCCAGCAGCCCAACAGCGGGGTGGGGCACAGATACGCAGTATTTT. Amino acids: CASSPTAGWGTDTQYF.

This clonotype occurred many times. CDR3 sequence: CASSSSNDNEQFF. CDR3 DNA sequence: TGTGCCAGCAGCTCCTCCAACGACAATGAGCAGTTCTTC. The V and J genes are TRBV7-3 and TRBJ2-1; D remains ambiguous. The CDR3 loop spans 13 amino acids. Trimming took 4 bases from V and 5 from J, leaving 9 bases between them. In germline, CDR1 is SGHTA, CDR2 FQGTGA.

Points on this clonotype: Just one base apart from a much larger clone, this may be a read error. This sequence joins TRBV15 and TRBJ2-4; D gene unclear. This CDR3 is 13 amino acids long. CDR1 is LNHNV and CDR2 is YYDKDF in the germline V gene (reference sequence). The CDR3 is CATTGRAKNTQYF. CDR3 bases: TGTGCCACCACTGGAAGGGCCAAAAACACTCAGTACTTC.

This clonotype was found many times. V is TRBV12-3 or TRBV12-4 and J is TRBJ1-2, with TRBD1 as a possible D gene (5 bases). V was pared by 5 bases and J by 8 bases, with 12 bases between. The CDR3 loop spans 12 amino acids. For the CDR3, the DNA is TGTGCCAGCAGTAGCCAGGGTCGGGGCTACACCTTC. This gives the protein CASSSQGRGYTF.

This clonotype was recorded at least ten times. V gene TRBV5-6 combines with J gene TRBJ1-2; 9 positions match TRBD1. The CDR3 is 15 residues long. V trimming: 2 bases; J trimming: 4 bases; junction bases outside the gene matches: 6. Germline V lookup: CDR1 SGHDT, CDR2 YYEEEE. CDR3 residues: CASSFGQGNIYGYTF. CDR3 DNA: TGTGCCAGCAGCTTCGGACAGGGGAATATCTATGGCTACACCTTC.

A remark on this clonotype: This may be a read error, as it is one base from a much larger clone. The CDR3 spells CVSSSGTDSYEQYF. The CDR3 region has the DNA TGTGTCAGCAGCTCCGGGACAGACTCCTACGAGCAGTACTTC. The chain recombines TRBV6-2 or TRBV6-3 with TRBJ2-7, with 7 bases that match TRBD1. The CDR3 consists of 14 residues. Germline CDR1 reads MNHEY; CDR2 reads SVGEGT.

This clonotype has at least ten counts. J is TRBJ1-2 and V is TRBV7-9; D is unresolved. The V gene lost 4 bases and the J gene lost 3 bases, with 9 bases spanning the gap. The germline CDR1 and CDR2 sequences are SEHNR and FQNEAQ (reference sequence). This CDR3 spans 13 amino acids. This CDR3 is CASSSTEDYGYTF. CDR3 DNA sequence: TGTGCCAGCAGCTCGACGGAAGACTATGGCTACACCTTC.

This chain uses TRBV5-4 with TRBJ2-2; D gene ambiguous. Germline V gene data show CDR1 as SGHNT and CDR2 as YYREEE (reference sequence). Trimming shortened V by 0 bases and J by 5 bases, and 8 bases separated the two germline ends. This CDR3 comprises 14 residues. CDR3 sequence: CASSLDQGTGELFF. DNA for the CDR3: TGTGCCAGCAGCTTGGATCAAGGGACCGGGGAGCTGTTTTTT.

This clonotype was seen many times. This chain joins TRBV29-1 and TRBJ2-1; D is unresolved. The V and J ends lost 6 bases and 0 bases respectively, with 12 bases between them. CDR3 length: 14 residues. CDR1 is SQVTM and CDR2 is ANQGSEA in the germline V gene. The CDR3 DNA is TGCAGCGTAGGCCGGACCGGCTCCTACAATGAGCAGTTCTTC. Its protein is CSVGRTGSYNEQFF.

This clonotype appeared many times. The J gene is TRBJ2-7, the V gene TRBV11-2, with TRBD2 as a possible D gene (5 bases). Per germline, CDR1 SGHAT and CDR2 FQNNGV. The CDR3 covers 16 residues. With 4 bases removed from V and 3 bases from J, the gap between germline ends came to 19 bases. CDR3 DNA sequence: TGTGCCAGCAGCTACTTCAGATTAGCCCGGGACTACGAGCAGTACTTC. Translated, it gives CASSYFRLARDYEQYF.

This clonotype appeared many times. This rearrangement joins TRBV12-3 or TRBV12-4 to TRBJ2-1, with 7 bases that match TRBD2. This CDR3 contains 17 residues. The ends lost 1 base at V and 3 bases at J; junction bases unmatched: 9. CDR3 region: CASSLDPPGGYYNEQFF. DNA of the CDR3: TGTGCCAGCAGTTTAGACCCCCCGGGGGGTTACTACAATGAGCAGTTCTTC.

Many counts were recorded for this clonotype. The rearrangement joins TRBV11-2 to TRBJ2-6; TRBD1 aligns across 10 bases. The CDR3 has 15 amino acids. The trim removed 7 bases at V and 8 bases at J, leaving 8 bases unmatched. Per the germline V gene, CDR1 is SGHAT and CDR2 is FQNNGV. CDR3 sequence (DNA): TGTGCCAGCAACCCTGGAGACAGGGGGCCCAACGTCCTGACTTTC. Translated, it gives CASNPGDRGPNVLTF.